This T cell receptor (beta chain) was recorded in a study of siplizumab effects on memory and regulatory T cells. This clone has just a few counts. V shed 4 bases and J shed 14 bases, with 14 bases lying between them. The V gene's germline CDR1 is SNHLY and CDR2 FYNNEI. CDR3 length: 12 amino acids. Repertoires were generated with immunoSEQ multiplex PCR, while TCRdb's copy carries only in-frame clones and drops some. Counted here are roughly 100,000 clones, 90% to 95% occurring once; the ten biggest clones make up approximately 1.2%. This clonotype originated in a human donor in good health. V is TRBV2 and J is TRBJ1-4, with D unclear. Sequencing used CD4+ T cells sorted from blood. The CDR3 region is CASSVSGGKLFF. In DNA form, the CDR3 reads TGTGCCAGCAGTGTCAGTGGCGGGAAGCTGTTTTTT.